The 2 T cell receptor beta chains below all came from one sample that was sequenced in a study of identical twins. TCRdb processed the 5' RACE reads anew with MiXCR; each CDR3 protein has one entry. The sample records approximately 530,000 distinct CDR3 sequences, 20% to 25% being singletons. These records were also assigned to another study, of yellow fever vaccine responses in identical twins.

The sequencing sample was made of CD4+ T cells sorted from blood. The receptors shown here come from a woman between 18 and 29 years old in good health.

In this sample, this clonotype turned up once. The chain links TRBV6-1 to TRBJ2-2; D is unresolved. The CDR3 is made up of 16 amino acids. Trimming stripped 8 bases from V and 0 bases from J, with 16 bases between. Germline assignment: CDR1 MNHNS and CDR2 SASEGT. The CDR3 bases are TGTGCCAGCTCCGGCTGGGGTACCTCGAACACCGGGGAGCTGTTTTTT. It encodes CASSGWGTSNTGELFF.

J is TRBJ2-5 and V is TRBV6-1; TRBD2 matches at 11 bases. The germline V gene has CDR1 MNHNS and CDR2 SASEGT. The CDR3 is 15 residues long. Germline trimming cut 0 bases from V and 7 bases from J; bases unmatched to any gene: 4. CDR3 DNA sequence: TGTGCCAGCAGTGAAGCCCGAACTAGCGGGGGGACCCAGTACTTC. Protein sequence: CASSEARTSGGTQYF.